This T cell receptor (beta chain) is from a study of chemoradiotherapy in HPV16-positive cancers. Assay: immunoSEQ multiplex PCR; the TCRdb copy retains only in-frame clones and omits some. The sample includes about 4,000 clones, roughly 77% seen only once; the top ten take under 20%. Germline CDR1 reads MNHEY; CDR2 reads SMNVEV (reference sequence). This CDR3 has 11 residues. Trimming removed 7 bases at V and 5 bases at J, with 8 bases between. The receptor's source is a human donor with HPV-associated anogenital cancer. The V call is TRBV27, the J call TRBJ2-5; D remains unclear. The material was obtained from a patient who underwent chemoradiotherapy. This CDR3 is CASTMGETQYF. The CDR3 nucleotides read TGTGCCAGCACGATGGGGGAGACCCAGTACTTC.